Shown below are 15 T cell receptor beta chains from a single sample sequenced in a study of cytomegalovirus exposure and HLA in healthy donors. With 60 Vbeta and 13 Jbeta primers, the PCR was carried out. Produced via immunoSEQ multiplex PCR; TCRdb's table is partial and in-frame only. The sample consists of approximately 140,000 clones, more than 65% of them appearing once. Sequencing used PBMCs. These receptor sequences come from a man in his fifties in good health and CMV-seropositive.

The rearrangement links TRBV7-9 to TRBJ2-5; 10 nucleotides match TRBD2. The CDR3 has 16 amino acids. The V gene end was trimmed by 4 bases and the J gene end by 1 base; junction bases not matched to a gene: 6. Germline-derived CDR1 and CDR2 are SEHNR and FQNEAQ (reference sequence). CDR3 nucleotide sequence: TGTGCCAGCAGCTGGTCCGGGACTAGCGTCCAAGAGACCCAGTACTTC. It is translated as CASSWSGTSVQETQYF.

The chain combines TRBV7-8 with TRBJ2-3, with D possibly being TRBD1 (5 bases). Trimming pared 1 base from V and 0 bases from J, leaving 5 bases between. The CDR3 sequence is 14 residues long. The germline V gene has CDR1 SGHVS and CDR2 FQNEAQ. In DNA, the CDR3 is TGTGCCAGCAGCTTAGGACAGAGCACAGATACGCAGTATTTT. This encodes CASSLGQSTDTQYF.

Only a few counts were recorded for this clone. The chain employs TRBV27 and TRBJ2-6, with a tentative D call TRBD2 (5 bases). The CDR3 is made up of 14 amino acids. The V end was cut by 1 base, the J end by 4 bases, with 5 bases between. Germline CDR1 MNHEY, CDR2 SMNVEV (reference sequence). CDR3 bases: TGTGCCAGCAGTTTATGGGAGGGGGCCAACGTCCTGACTTTC. This sequence encodes CASSLWEGANVLTF. Full variable domain (remainder filled in from reference TRBV27 and TRBJ2-6): EAQVTQNPRYLITVTGKKLTVTCSQNMNHEYMSWYRQDPGLGLRQIYYSMNVEVTDKGDVPEGYKVSRKEKRNFPLILESPSPNQTSLYFCASSLWEGANVLTFGAGSRLTVL.

The chain carries TRBV28 and TRBJ2-7; the match to TRBD2 covers 10 bases. The CDR3 length is 16 residues. Germline trimming cut 5 bases from V and 4 bases from J; bases unmatched to any gene: 11. CDR1 is MDHEN, CDR2 SYDVKM, per germline. In DNA, the CDR3 is TGTGCCAGCAGTGGAGGGGGGACTAGCGCGGATTACGAGCAGTACTTC. It is translated as CASSGGGTSADYEQYF.

The genes are TRBV10-1 and TRBJ2-7; 7 nucleotides match TRBD1. The germline gives CDR1 WNHNN, CDR2 SYGVQD (reference sequence). The CDR3 covers 13 residues. V dropped 6 bases and J dropped 6; count of bases not matched to a gene: 8. The CDR3 reads CASSDRDLSEQYF. For the CDR3, the DNA is TGCGCCAGCAGCGACAGGGATTTGTCCGAGCAGTACTTC.

The rearrangement joins TRBV5-1 to TRBJ2-1, with 10 positions matching TRBD2. CDR1 SGHRS and CDR2 YFSETQ come from the germline V gene. Trimming cost V 4 bases and J 6 bases; bases outside gene matches: 10. The CDR3 sequence is 16 residues long. The DNA for the CDR3 is TGCGCCAGCAGCCCTCAAAGCGGGAGGGGAGGCAATGAGCAGTTCTTC. This encodes CASSPQSGRGGNEQFF.

For the CDR3, the DNA is TGTGCCAGCAGTGACAGCGGGAGATCGAACACCGGGGAGCTGTTTTTT. This encodes CASSDSGRSNTGELFF. The gene calls are TRBV6-1 and TRBJ2-2, with 8 bases aligning to TRBD2. Germline CDR1 MNHNS, CDR2 SASEGT. After removal of 3 bases from V and 0 bases from J, the junction contained 3 bases not matched to a gene. CDR3 size: 16 residues.

The genes are TRBV28 and TRBJ2-7; D remains unclear. Germline V gene data show CDR1 as MDHEN and CDR2 as SYDVKM. CDR3 length equals 15 residues. Trimming took 2 bases from V and 0 from J, leaving 11 bases between them. The CDR3 protein is CASSLALLSSYEQYF. In DNA form, the CDR3 reads TGTGCCAGCAGTTTAGCCTTACTGAGCTCCTACGAGCAGTACTTC.

The V gene is TRBV10-1, the J gene TRBJ2-5; TRBD1 aligns across 7 bases. The CDR3 spans 15 residues. Unmatched junction bases numbered 3, after V lost 2 bases and J lost 0 bases. Germline V gives CDR1 WNHNN, CDR2 SYGVQD (reference sequence). CDR3 region: CASSEGDRDQETQYF. DNA for the CDR3: TGCGCCAGCAGTGAGGGAGACAGGGACCAAGAGACCCAGTACTTC.

The chain joins TRBV2 to TRBJ2-5, with D possibly matching TRBD2 (5 bases). V was shortened by 3 bases and J by 5 bases, with 16 bases between the two germline ends. The CDR3 runs 15 residues. Germline V gene sequence: CDR1 SNHLY, CDR2 FYNNEI. The CDR3 loop reads CASSESSSGGETQYF. As DNA, the CDR3 is TGTGCCAGCAGTGAGTCGTCCAGCGGCGGGGAGACCCAGTACTTC. Together with reference TRBV2 and TRBJ2-5, the CDR3 gives the full variable domain: EPEVTQTPSHQVTQMGQEVILRCVPISNHLYFYWYRQILGQKVEFLVSFYNNEISEKSEIFDDQFSVERPDGSNFTLKIRSTKLEDSAMYFCASSESSSGGETQYFGPGTRLLVL.

The rearrangement links TRBV28 to TRBJ2-3; tentative D call: TRBD1 (5 bases). Trimming removed 5 bases from V and 5 bases from J, with 17 bases in between. The CDR3 consists of 15 residues. The germline V gene encodes CDR1 MDHEN and CDR2 SYDVKM. The CDR3: CASSHRPGRGDTQYF. The CDR3 bases are TGTGCCAGCAGTCACCGGCCGGGTAGGGGAGATACGCAGTATTTT. Full variable domain (rest looked up from reference TRBV28 and TRBJ2-3): DVKVTQSSRYLVKRTGEKVFLECVQDMDHENMFWYRQDPGLGLRLIYFSYDVKMKEKGDIPEGYSVSREKKERFSLILESASTNQTSMYLCASSHRPGRGDTQYFGPGTRLTVL.

The chain employs TRBV30 and TRBJ1-2; D perhaps matches TRBD1 (6 bases). Germline V gene data show CDR1 as GTSNPN and CDR2 as SVGIG (reference sequence). V was cut by 2 bases and J by 7 bases, with 14 bases left in between. The CDR3 runs 13 residues. In DNA, the CDR3 is TGTGCCTGGAGTTCGGGGGGCGCGTTTGGCTACACCTTC. This sequence encodes CAWSSGGAFGYTF.

The chain has TRBV28 and TRBJ1-3, with D hard to call. Germline lookup yields CDR1 MDHEN and CDR2 SYDVKM. V was shortened by 9 bases and J by 7 bases, with 19 bases between the two germline ends. The CDR3 covers 14 residues. CDR3 in amino acids: CASTGPSRRNTIYF. In DNA form, the CDR3 reads TGTGCCAGTACCGGGCCCTCGCGGAGGAACACCATATATTTT.

J is TRBJ2-5 and V is TRBV5-4; 9 nucleotides match TRBD2. The CDR3 loop spans 14 amino acids. Germline CDR1 is SGHNT and CDR2 is YYREEE (reference sequence). Germline trimming cut 5 bases from V and 0 bases from J; bases unmatched to any gene: 2. The CDR3: CASRREGYQETQYF. The CDR3 nucleotides read TGTGCCAGCAGGCGGGAGGGGTACCAAGAGACCCAGTACTTC.

The V call is TRBV14, the J call TRBJ2-5; D might be TRBD1 (7 bases). CDR3 length: 15 amino acids. Germline loops: CDR1 SGHDN, CDR2 FVKESK. The V end lost 1 base, the J end lost 2 bases, and 11 bases lay between the germline ends. The CDR3 loop reads CASSQGQGGQETQYF. Here the CDR3 DNA reads TGTGCCAGCAGCCAAGGGCAGGGGGGACAAGAGACCCAGTACTTC.